The entry below describes one T cell receptor beta chain. V dropped 3 bases and J dropped 2 bases, with 8 bases sitting between them. The germline gives CDR1 SQVTM, CDR2 ANQGSEA. The length of the CDR3 is 12 residues. The sample comes from a study of neoadjuvant nivolumab and ipilimumab in lung cancer. Sequencing used immunoSEQ multiplex PCR; TCRdb keeps in-frame clones, though not all of them. The table has tens of thousands of clones, around 80% seen once; the top ten hold about 6.5%. The clonotype originates from an adult with non-small cell lung cancer. Sequences were derived from peripheral blood, sampled before neoadjuvant nivolumab, alone or with ipilimumab. The chain carries TRBV29-1 and TRBJ2-7, with D perhaps being TRBD1 or TRBD2 (5 bases each). CDR3 nucleotide sequence: TGCAGCGTTGAGGGGGTCGCCTACGAGCAGTACTTC. Residues: CSVEGVAYEQYF.